Each of the 16 T cell receptor beta chains below was sequenced from the same sample in a study of regulatory dendritic cells for organ transplantation. Allogeneic regulatory or mature dendritic cells were co-cultured for about 5 days with CFSE-labeled sorted T cells at 1:10. What these receptors recognize is not known. Some clones are missing from TCRdb's copy, which holds only in-frame ones; the method was immunoSEQ multiplex PCR. The table includes approximately 18,000 clones, approximately 80% detected once. Sequences were obtained from memory CD4+ T cells from blood cultured with regulatory dendritic cells. Subset denoted: CD45RO+ memory T cells. The source is a human donor in good health.

The chain carries TRBV5-4 and TRBJ2-7; D gene unclear. The CDR3 has 15 residues. In germline, CDR1 is SGHNT, CDR2 YYREEE (reference sequence). Trimming cost V 2 bases and J 4 bases, with 16 bases left between them. The DNA of the CDR3 is TGTGCCAGCAGCTTTAACCACCAAACGAGTTACGAGCAGTACTTC. Translation: CASSFNHQTSYEQYF.

The rearrangement links TRBV6-6 to TRBJ1-6; D perhaps matches TRBD1 (6 bases). Trimming took off 7 bases at V and 4 bases at J, with 14 bases between the two ends. Germline CDR1 is MNHNY and CDR2 is SVGAGI (reference sequence). The CDR3 has 15 amino acids. The chain's CDR3 is CASIDRGAYNSPLHF. CDR3 DNA sequence: TGTGCCAGCATTGATAGGGGGGCATATAATTCACCCCTCCACTTT.

The V and J genes are TRBV4-3 and TRBJ2-2; TRBD2 matches at 12 bases. Losses at the gene ends were 0 bases for V and 5 bases for J; bases not matched to a gene: 10. Germline CDR1 and CDR2: LGHNA and YSLEER. The CDR3 extends over 19 amino acids. CDR3 sequence (DNA): TGCGCCAGCAGCCAAGAGGCTAGCGGGGGGGCCAAAGGGACCGGGGAGCTGTTTTTT. Protein sequence: CASSQEASGGAKGTGELFF.

This clone was observed a few times. The chain is built from TRBV11-2 and TRBJ1-6, with D perhaps matching TRBD1 (6 bases). Germline CDR1 is SGHAT and CDR2 is FQNNGV. This CDR3 is 14 amino acids long. Trimming took off 8 bases at V and 7 bases at J, with 15 bases between the two ends. This CDR3 is CASGPGQTNSPLHF. The CDR3 DNA reads as TGTGCCAGCGGCCCTGGACAGACAAATTCACCCCTCCACTTT.

V is TRBV4-1 and J is TRBJ2-7; 10 nucleotides agree with TRBD1. The V and J ends lost 3 bases and 6 bases, in that order; junction bases with no gene match: 5. The V gene's germline CDR1 is MGHRA and CDR2 YSYEKL. CDR3 length: 14 residues. The CDR3 loop reads CASSQAGTGAEQYF. The CDR3 nucleotides read TGCGCCAGCAGCCAGGCCGGGACAGGGGCCGAGCAGTACTTC.

The V gene is TRBV28, the J gene TRBJ2-7; D is perhaps TRBD2 (7 bases). CDR1 and CDR2 (germline): MDHEN, SYDVKM. V was cut by 7 bases and J by 6 bases, with 25 bases left in between. The CDR3 is 16 residues long. This CDR3 reads CASTRPGGGHRGEQYF. Written as DNA, the CDR3 is TGTGCCAGCACCCGCCCTGGGGGGGGACATCGGGGCGAGCAGTACTTC. The entire variable domain, with the rest obtained from reference TRBV28 and TRBJ2-7, is as follows: DVKVTQSSRYLVKRTGEKVFLECVQDMDHENMFWYRQDPGLGLRLIYFSYDVKMKEKGDIPEGYSVSREKKERFSLILESASTNQTSMYLCASTRPGGGHRGEQYFGPGTRLTVT.

This clone was picked up one time. The rearrangement uses TRBV4-3 and TRBJ2-7; D call uncertain. The CDR3 sequence is 14 residues long. Germline CDR1 reads LGHNA; CDR2 reads YSLEER. V was cut by 0 bases and J by 6 bases, with 12 bases left in between. The CDR3 is CASSQEIERSEQYF. Here the CDR3 DNA reads TGCGCCAGCAGCCAAGAAATTGAGAGATCCGAGCAGTACTTC.

This rearrangement joins TRBV27 to TRBJ2-7; 9 bases align to TRBD1. The CDR3 totals 14 residues. Germline V gene sequence: CDR1 MNHEY, CDR2 SMNVEV (reference sequence). Trimming cost V 6 bases and J 6 bases; bases outside gene matches: 9. CDR3 in amino acids: CASRRGQGPIEQYF. CDR3 coding DNA: TGTGCCAGCAGGCGAGGACAGGGGCCAATCGAGCAGTACTTC.

The chain recombines TRBV9 with TRBJ2-7; D unclear. This CDR3 region has 13 residues. Trimming pared 0 bases from V and 6 bases from J, leaving 10 bases between. Germline values: CDR1 SGDLS, CDR2 YYNGEE. The CDR3, as DNA: TGTGCCAGCAGCGTAGATCTGGGCGGCGAGCAGTACTTC. It codes for CASSVDLGGEQYF.

The rearrangement uses TRBV5-6 and TRBJ2-2; no clear D. Germline lookup yields CDR1 SGHDT and CDR2 YYEEEE. V shed 4 bases and J shed 8 bases, with 12 bases lying between them. This CDR3 has 13 amino acids. The chain's CDR3 is CASSQFRKGELFF. In DNA form, the CDR3 reads TGTGCCAGCAGCCAGTTTCGTAAGGGGGAGCTGTTTTTT.

The CDR3 sequence is CASSLGLEVTQTQYF. CDR3 sequence (DNA): TGTGCCAGCAGCTTAGGACTAGAAGTAACTCAGACCCAGTACTTC. The V and J genes are TRBV7-2 and TRBJ2-5; maybe TRBD2 (6 bases). The CDR3 consists of 15 residues. CDR1 and CDR2 from the germline V gene are SGHTA and FQGNSA. V lost 1 base to trimming and J lost 6 bases, with 15 bases between them. Together with reference TRBV7-2 and TRBJ2-5, the CDR3 gives the full variable domain: GAGVSQSPSNKVTEKGKDVELRCDPISGHTALYWYRQSLGQGLEFLIYFQGNSAPDKSGLPSDRFSAERTGGSVSTLTIQRTQQEDSAVYLCASSLGLEVTQTQYFGPGTRLLVL.

This chain uses TRBV7-2 with TRBJ2-1, with D hard to call. The V gene's germline CDR1 is SGHTA and CDR2 FQGNSA. The CDR3 length is 12 residues. The V and J ends lost 1 base and 3 bases respectively, with 1 base between them. The CDR3 spells CASSLVYNEQFF. CDR3 nucleotide sequence: TGTGCCAGCAGCTTAGTCTACAATGAGCAGTTCTTC. Based on the CDR3 plus reference TRBV7-2 and TRBJ2-1, the full variable domain is GAGVSQSPSNKVTEKGKDVELRCDPISGHTALYWYRQSLGQGLEFLIYFQGNSAPDKSGLPSDRFSAERTGGSVSTLTIQRTQQEDSAVYLCASSLVYNEQFFGPGTRLTVL.

CDR3 residues: CASSQDRVRAGPGNTIYF. DNA for the CDR3: TGCGCCAGCAGCCAAGATAGGGTCCGTGCGGGCCCTGGAAACACCATATATTTT. The chain couples TRBV4-1 to TRBJ1-3; D call uncertain. The germline V gene encodes CDR1 MGHRA and CDR2 YSYEKL. The CDR3 has 18 residues. Trimming took off 0 bases at V and 2 bases at J, with 17 bases between the two ends.

The chain recombines TRBV18 with TRBJ1-1; tentatively, D is TRBD1 (6 bases). Deletions cut 4 bases from V and 1 base from J, with 16 bases between. Per the germline V gene, CDR1 is KGHSH and CDR2 is LQKENI. CDR3 size: 16 residues. The CDR3 nucleotides are TGTGCCAGCTCACTCACGGGCCCAGGGGAGAACACTGAAGCTTTCTTT. As protein: CASSLTGPGENTEAFF.

V gene TRBV6-5 combines with J gene TRBJ1-1; D call uncertain. Per the germline V gene, CDR1 is MNHEY and CDR2 is SVGAGI. The V end lost 2 bases, the J end lost 1 base, and 5 bases lay between the germline ends. The length of the CDR3 is 13 residues. The DNA for the CDR3 is TGTGCCAGCAGTTACAAGAGGAACACTGAAGCTTTCTTT. As protein: CASSYKRNTEAFF.

The chain joins TRBV5-1 to TRBJ2-5; 8 bases align to TRBD1. CDR1 is SGHRS and CDR2 is YFSETQ in the germline V gene. The CDR3 spans 16 residues. Losses at the gene ends were 4 bases for V and 1 base for J; bases not matched to a gene: 9. Here the CDR3 reads CASSTGQGNVQETQYF. The CDR3 coding sequence is TGCGCCAGCAGCACAGGACAGGGCAACGTCCAAGAGACCCAGTACTTC.